These T cell receptor beta chains were read from a single sample in a study of blood T cell repertoires in COVID-19. Method: immunoSEQ multiplex PCR; TCRdb's copy keeps in-frame clones and lacks some. The top ten hold approximately 3.5% of the sample, which has over 110,000 clones, around 80% seen once. The specimen was peripheral blood. The receptor set was obtained from a man between 65 and 85 years old who had recovered from COVID-19. Each CDR3 is given with its conserved first and last residue. Fields, in order: J gene, clone size, V gene, D gene, CDR3 DNA, CDR3 protein. A D gene is named only where the DNA matches it firmly. Clone size is given for some rows only: seen once, a few or many times, or a class if the clone is expanded.

TRBJ2-7,.,TRBV3-1/TRBV3-2,TRBD1,TGTGCCAGCAGCCGGGCAGGGGGAACCTACGAGCAGTACTTC,CASSRAGGTYEQYF
TRBJ2-7,.,TRBV2,TRBD1,TGTGCCAGCACCCTGGGGACAGGGGCCTACGAGCAGTACTTC,CASTLGTGAYEQYF
TRBJ1-2,.,TRBV23-1,TRBD1,TGCGCCAATGCGACAGGGACAAAGCGAGCTAACTATGGCTACACCTTC,CANATGTKRANYGYTF
TRBJ1-5,.,TRBV19,.,TGTGCCAGTAGTAGTCCCCGGGGGCCGGGGGGTCAGCCCCAGCATTTT,CASSSPRGPGGQPQHF
TRBJ2-7,once,TRBV27,.,TGTGCCAGCAGTTGGACGGGACTCTTAACCTACGAGCAGTACTTC,CASSWTGLLTYEQYF
TRBJ2-2,.,TRBV5-4,TRBD2,TGTGCCAGCAGCTTAGGCGGGAGGGGCACCGGGGAGCTGTTTTTT,CASSLGGRGTGELFF
TRBJ1-5,.,TRBV3-1/TRBV3-2,TRBD1,TGTGCCAGCAGCCGGGGGACAGTTGTACAGCCCCAGCATTTT,CASSRGTVVQPQHF
TRBJ2-7,few,TRBV4-1,.,TGCGCCAGCAGCCAAGATAAGGGGGAGGGCACCTACGAGCAGTACTTC,CASSQDKGEGTYEQYF
TRBJ2-1,few,TRBV7-9,.,TGTGCCAGCAGCTCCACTCAACAGTGGGTGGGTGAGCAGTTCTTC,CASSSTQQWVGEQFF
TRBJ2-7,.,TRBV4-3,TRBD2,TGCGCCAGCAGCCCCCAGGTAGCGGGCACCTACGAGCAGTACTTC,CASSPQVAGTYEQYF
TRBJ2-1,.,TRBV18,.,TGTGCCAGCTCAGGGACACAGGTGCAACTCCATGAGCAGTTCTTC,CASSGTQVQLHEQFF
TRBJ2-7,once,TRBV3-1/TRBV3-2,TRBD1,TGTGCCACTCAAGAGGGCGGACAGGGGGAACACTCCTACGAGCAGTACTTC,CATQEGGQGEHSYEQYF
TRBJ2-7,.,TRBV7-9,.,TGTGCCAGCAGCTTCGGTTCCTACGAGCAGTACTTC,CASSFGSYEQYF
TRBJ1-1,few,TRBV5-1,TRBD1,TGCGCCAGCAGCCCGGGACAGAGCACTGAAGCTTTCTTT,CASSPGQSTEAFF
TRBJ2-3,.,TRBV9,TRBD2,TGTGCCAGCAGCCCCCGGACCAGCGGGAGGGCCGGGGATACGCAGTATTTT,CASSPRTSGRAGDTQYF
TRBJ2-6,.,TRBV5-1,.,TGCGCCAGCAGCTTGGACAGCTTAGGGGCCAACGTCCTGACTTTC,CASSLDSLGANVLTF
TRBJ1-2,.,TRBV6-5,.,TGTGCCAGCCACCCCTCCGGAGGTCTAAACTATGGCTACACCTTC,CASHPSGGLNYGYTF
TRBJ1-1,.,TRBV7-8,.,TGTGCCAGCAAGAAAATGCCTTCGGGGATTGGCACTGAAGCTTTCTTT,CASKKMPSGIGTEAFF
TRBJ1-1,.,TRBV18,.,TGTGCCAGCTCACCCGGGGGTTGGGGCACTGAAGCTTTCTTT,CASSPGGWGTEAFF
TRBJ2-6,.,TRBV5-4,TRBD1,TGTGCCAGCAGCTTGGAGGACAGGGGGAACGTCCTGACTTTC,CASSLEDRGNVLTF
TRBJ2-5,once,TRBV18,TRBD2,TGTGCCAGCTCTTTGGCGACTAGCGGCCAAGAGACCCAGTACTTC,CASSLATSGQETQYF
TRBJ1-1,.,TRBV19,.,TGTGCCAGTAGTAGGAGGTGGGACACTGAAGCTTTCTTT,CASSRRWDTEAFF
TRBJ2-7,.,TRBV27,TRBD2,TGTGCCAGCAGCGGATTTACCCCGGGACTAGCGGACGAGCAGTACTTC,CASSGFTPGLADEQYF
TRBJ2-7,.,TRBV6-1,.,TGTGCCAGCAGTGAAATTAACCCACAGGCCTACGAGCAGTACTTC,CASSEINPQAYEQYF
TRBJ2-2,.,TRBV5-4,TRBD1,TGTGCCAGCAGCCCGGCCCGACAGGGGAACACCGGGGAGCTGTTTTTT,CASSPARQGNTGELFF
TRBJ1-5,.,TRBV11-2,.,TGTGCCAGCAGCCTACTAAGAAATCAGCCCCAGCATTTT,CASSLLRNQPQHF
TRBJ2-3,.,TRBV9,TRBD2,TGTGCCAGCAGCGTGAGCGGGAGGGCCCAAGATACGCAGTATTTT,CASSVSGRAQDTQYF
TRBJ2-7,.,TRBV4-1,TRBD2,TGCGCCAGCAGCCAACTACTAGCGGGTGACTACGAGCAGTACTTC,CASSQLLAGDYEQYF
TRBJ1-5,few,TRBV4-1,.,TGCGCCAGCAGCCAAGAGCTTTTGGGGGCCCGAGGGCCCCAGCATTTT,CASSQELLGARGPQHF
TRBJ2-7,.,TRBV5-6,TRBD2,TGTGCCAGCAGCTTGGCTAGCGGGAGAGGGATCGAGCAGTACTTC,CASSLASGRGIEQYF
TRBJ2-7,.,TRBV7-9,TRBD2,TGTGCCAGCAGCTCCCGGACTAGCGGAACCTACGAGCAGTACTTC,CASSSRTSGTYEQYF
TRBJ2-7,.,TRBV7-9,.,TGTGCCAGCAGCCGGGGATGGGAAGTTGACGAGCAGTACTTC,CASSRGWEVDEQYF